The entry below gives a single T cell receptor (beta chain) sequence along with its context. The data originate from a study of PD-L1 blockade in urothelial cancer. Time point meaning: peripheral blood 6 weeks after treatment start. Using immunoSEQ multiplex PCR, the repertoire was profiled, and TCRdb retains in-frame clones only, with some absent. The sample includes about 30,000 clones, around 80% seen only once; the top ten take around 3.4%. The origin of this receptor is a man between 65 and 85 years old with urothelial cancer. The sample in question was PBMCs, obtained around atezolizumab (anti-PD-L1) treatment.

As DNA, the CDR3 is TGTGCCATCCGACTAGCGGGGGCCGGGAGTGAGCAGTTCTTC. The encoded protein is CAIRLAGAGSEQFF. This rearrangement joins TRBV10-3 to TRBJ2-1, with TRBD2 matching 12 bases. In germline, CDR1 is ENHRY, CDR2 SYGVKD. The V segment lost 8 bases and the J segment 9 bases; nucleotides outside the gene matches: 8. The CDR3 consists of 14 residues.